These 32 T cell receptor beta chains were sequenced from one sample in a study of blood T cell repertoires in COVID-19. The method was immunoSEQ multiplex PCR; TCRdb's version includes in-frame clones alone and lacks a portion of them. The table lists about 140,000 clones, 75% to 80% of them singletons. Sequenced: PBMCs or T cells enriched from blood (not recorded which). These receptor sequences come from a woman in her forties or fifties who had recovered from COVID-19.

The gene calls are TRBV6-9 and TRBJ1-6; tentatively, D is TRBD1 (6 bases). The CDR3 sequence is 15 residues long. V was shortened by 3 bases and J by 8 bases, with 14 bases between the two germline ends. Germline CDR1 is MNHGY and CDR2 is SVAAGI. The CDR3 protein is CASSYERGFDSPLHF. For the CDR3, the DNA is TGTGCCAGCAGTTACGAGAGGGGGTTCGATTCACCCCTCCACTTT.

The chain is built from TRBV29-1 and TRBJ2-1, with 12 bases aligning to TRBD2. V shed 4 bases and J 2 bases; nucleotides not matched to a gene: 6. CDR1 SQVTM and CDR2 ANQGSEA come from the germline V gene. The CDR3 extends over 16 amino acids. CDR3 DNA sequence: TGCAGCGTTGTGTTGGCTAGCGGGAGGGCCTACAATGAGCAGTTCTTC. It encodes CSVVLASGRAYNEQFF.

The chain links TRBV7-2 to TRBJ1-2, with 7 bases aligning to TRBD1. CDR1 and CDR2 from the germline V gene are SGHTA and FQGNSA. V was pared by 5 bases and J by 4 bases, with 4 bases of the junction left unmatched. The CDR3 has 13 residues. Here the CDR3 DNA reads TGTGCCAGCAGCGAGCAGGGGGGCTATGGCTACACCTTC. This gives the protein CASSEQGGYGYTF.

The rearrangement uses TRBV6-5 and TRBJ1-1; no definite D call. V was clipped by 7 bases and J by 2 bases, with 14 bases between them. The CDR3 is 14 amino acids. In germline, CDR1 is MNHEY, CDR2 SVGAGI. The CDR3 reads CASNRAGVNTEAFF. The DNA for the CDR3 is TGTGCCAGCAACCGAGCAGGTGTAAACACTGAAGCTTTCTTT.

J is TRBJ1-2 and V is TRBV3-1 (or the pseudogene TRBV3-2); tentatively, D is TRBD1 (5 bases). V was clipped by 5 bases and J by 6 bases, with 16 bases between them. From germline, CDR1 is LGHDT and CDR2 YNNKEL (reference sequence). There are 14 residues in the CDR3. CDR3 DNA sequence: TGTGCCAGCAGCTCCCAAAAGGGGAGGGATGGCTACACCTTC. Translation: CASSSQKGRDGYTF.

The V call is TRBV30, the J call TRBJ2-5, with 9 bases fitting TRBD2. Germline V gives CDR1 GTSNPN, CDR2 SVGIG (reference sequence). With V trimmed by 2 bases and J by 2 bases, 12 bases remained unmatched. This CDR3 comprises 17 residues. The CDR3 DNA reads as TGTGCCTGGAGTCGAGGATTCCGGACTAGCGCACAAGAGACCCAGTACTTC. Protein product: CAWSRGFRTSAQETQYF.

The rearrangement uses TRBV6-1 and TRBJ2-5; D might be TRBD1 (7 bases). V shed 3 bases and J shed 0 bases, with 14 bases lying between them. The CDR3 has 16 amino acids. From germline, CDR1 is MNHNS and CDR2 SASEGT. The CDR3 DNA is TGTGCCAGCAGTGAGTGGGCAGGGGGGTACCAAGAGACCCAGTACTTC. Translation gives CASSEWAGGYQETQYF.

This chain connects TRBV20-1 to TRBJ1-2, with TRBD1 identical over 8 bases. Trimming at V came to 3 bases and at J to 7 bases, leaving 4 bases not matched to a gene. The CDR3 totals 12 residues. Germline lookup yields CDR1 DFQATT and CDR2 SNEGSKA (reference sequence). In DNA form, the CDR3 reads TGCAGTGCTAGTATCAGGGGGCCTGGCTACACCTTC. It yields the protein CSASIRGPGYTF.

In this sample, this clone turned up once. At one end, the junction sequence differs from germline, possibly due to a read error. This rearrangement joins TRBV6-1 to TRBJ1-1, with a tentative D call TRBD1 (6 bases). From germline, CDR1 is MNHNS and CDR2 SASEGT. The CDR3 covers 15 residues. The CDR3 protein is CASSEGDPRGTEAFF. CDR3 sequence (DNA): TGTGCCAGCAGCGAAGGGGATCCCAGGGGCACTGAAGCTTTCTTT.

The V gene is TRBV14, the J gene TRBJ1-1; no reliable D call. The germline gives CDR1 SGHDN, CDR2 FVKESK. Deletions cut 1 base from V and 10 bases from J, with 7 bases between. The CDR3 runs to 11 residues. This CDR3 is CASSQAGRAFF. In DNA form, the CDR3 reads TGTGCCAGCAGCCAAGCTGGGAGAGCTTTCTTT. The entire variable domain, with the rest obtained from reference TRBV14 and TRBJ1-1, is as follows: EAGVTQFPSHSVIEKGQTVTLRCDPISGHDNLYWYRRVMGKEIKFLLHFVKESKQDESGMPNNRFLAERTGGTYSTLKVQPAELEDSGVYFCASSQAGRAFFGQGTRLTVV.

V is TRBV30 and J is TRBJ1-2; TRBD1 aligns across 7 bases. From germline, CDR1 is GTSNPN and CDR2 SVGIG (reference sequence). The CDR3 is made up of 13 amino acids. The V segment lost 4 bases and the J segment 6 bases; nucleotides outside the gene matches: 8. The CDR3 reads CAWNSGGGDGYTF. The CDR3 DNA sequence: TGTGCCTGGAATAGTGGAGGGGGCGATGGCTACACCTTC.

J is TRBJ2-1 and V is TRBV7-9, with TRBD2 matching over 8 bases. The CDR3 consists of 15 residues. Trimming took 5 bases from V and 2 from J; bases not matched to a gene: 5. In germline, CDR1 is SEHNR, CDR2 FQNEAQ (reference sequence). The CDR3 loop is CASSKLAETYNEQFF. The CDR3 nucleotides are TGTGCCAGCAGCAAACTAGCGGAAACCTACAATGAGCAGTTCTTC.

This clone was seen once. CDR3 amino acids: CATSDLQGGNYGYTF. CDR3 sequence (DNA): TGTGCCACCAGTGATTTGCAAGGCGGTAACTATGGCTACACCTTC. This rearrangement joins TRBV24-1 to TRBJ1-2; D remains ambiguous. This CDR3 comprises 15 residues. CDR1 is KGHDR and CDR2 is SFDVKD in the germline V gene. V shed 0 bases and J shed 1 base, with 8 bases lying between them.

The rearrangement uses TRBV19 and TRBJ2-7; D possibly corresponds to TRBD2 (7 bases). Germline CDR1 reads LNHDA; CDR2 reads SQIVND (reference sequence). The CDR3 runs 15 residues. V lost 1 base, J lost 6 bases, and 16 bases lay in between. The CDR3 is CASSIAGGAYGEQYF. CDR3 DNA sequence: TGTGCCAGTAGTATAGCTGGGGGGGCATACGGCGAGCAGTACTTC.

This clone was counted many times. The chain links TRBV7-9 to TRBJ1-2; perhaps TRBD1 as D (6 bases). The germline V gene encodes CDR1 SEHNR and CDR2 FQNEAQ (reference sequence). With 5 bases removed from V and 4 bases from J, the gap between germline ends came to 14 bases. The length of the CDR3 is 14 residues. DNA of the CDR3: TGTGCCAGCAGCGCCCTCGGACAGTTCTATGGCTACACCTTC. Translated, it gives CASSALGQFYGYTF.

V and J are TRBV12-3 or TRBV12-4 and TRBJ1-2; maybe TRBD1 (6 bases). The CDR3 sequence is 13 residues long. Between the trimmed V and J ends, which lost 5 bases and 4 bases, there was a span of 11 bases. In DNA, the CDR3 is TGTGCCAGCAGTCACAGGGTATCCTATGGCTACACCTTC. Its protein product is CASSHRVSYGYTF.

This clone was picked up a small number of times. The J gene is TRBJ1-4, the V gene TRBV28; D gene unclear. The CDR3 totals 12 residues. Trimming took 3 bases from V and 11 from J, leaving 10 bases between them. Germline values: CDR1 MDHEN, CDR2 SYDVKM. The CDR3 DNA reads as TGTGCCAGCAGTTTGATTATGGAGAAACTGTTTTTT. Translating it yields CASSLIMEKLFF.

The chain has TRBV18 and TRBJ1-6; D unclear. The CDR3 length is 16 residues. The V and J ends lost 3 bases and 10 bases respectively, with 19 bases between them. Germline V lookup: CDR1 KGHSH, CDR2 LQKENI. Here the CDR3 reads CASSPVAKGERSPLHF. Here the CDR3 DNA reads TGTGCCAGCTCACCTGTGGCCAAGGGAGAGAGGTCACCCCTCCACTTT.

The table lists this clone with a count of one. DNA of the CDR3: TGTGCCAGCAGTTTGGGGACGGGGGGAAATTCACCCCTCCACTTT. This sequence encodes CASSLGTGGNSPLHF. The V call is TRBV28, the J call TRBJ1-6; the D gene is possibly TRBD1 (5 bases). The V and J ends lost 3 bases and 7 bases respectively, with 13 bases between them. The CDR3 runs to 15 residues. Germline CDR1 MDHEN, CDR2 SYDVKM.

The chain recombines TRBV3-1 (or the pseudogene TRBV3-2) with TRBJ1-4; D uncertain. The CDR3 has 15 residues. Germline CDR1 LGHDT, CDR2 YNNKEL (reference sequence). V lost 4 bases to trimming and J lost 0 bases, with 9 bases between them. CDR3 coding DNA: TGTGCCAGCAGCCGCGTACAGACAACTAATGAAAAACTGTTTTTT. Amino acid sequence: CASSRVQTTNEKLFF.

CDR3 coding DNA: TGTGCCAGCCGTGGCCCCATTGGCTACACCTTC. Translated: CASRGPIGYTF. The chain joins TRBV9 to TRBJ1-2; D gene unclear. Germline CDR1 SGDLS, CDR2 YYNGEE. The CDR3 runs to 11 residues. The V and J ends lost 7 bases and 7 bases respectively, with 11 bases between them.

The gene calls are TRBV2 and TRBJ2-2; D possibly corresponds to TRBD2 (5 bases). The V and J ends lost 1 base and 4 bases respectively, with 13 bases between them. Germline CDR1 is SNHLY and CDR2 is FYNNEI. The CDR3 contains 16 residues. In nucleotides, the CDR3 is TGTGCCAGCAGTGAAGGAGTAGCGCGACTCACCGGGGAGCTGTTTTTT. Its protein product is CASSEGVARLTGELFF.

This chain joins TRBV12-3 or TRBV12-4 and TRBJ2-1, with D maybe TRBD2 (5 bases). The V gene lost 7 bases and the J gene lost 2 bases, with 9 bases spanning the gap. This CDR3 is 13 amino acids long. Here the CDR3 reads CASTTGTYNEQFF. The CDR3 DNA reads TGTGCCAGCACCACGGGAACCTACAATGAGCAGTTCTTC.

The chain joins TRBV27 to TRBJ1-1; TRBD1 agrees at 9 bases. Looked up from germline, CDR1 is MNHEY and CDR2 is SMNVEV (reference sequence). The CDR3 is made up of 14 amino acids. Trimming at V came to 5 bases and at J to 5 bases, leaving 6 bases not matched to a gene. Written as DNA, the CDR3 is TGTGCCAGCAGTCCCCGGACAGGGGTGACTGAAGCTTTCTTT. Translating it yields CASSPRTGVTEAFF.

The chain employs TRBV4-1 and TRBJ1-2; tentative D call: TRBD1 (5 bases). This CDR3 contains 14 residues. V lost 4 bases and J 0 bases, leaving 9 bases between the germline ends. Germline CDR1 and CDR2: MGHRA and YSYEKL. In DNA form, the CDR3 reads TGCGCCAGCAGCCTACAGGTCTCTAACTATGGCTACACCTTC. Its translation: CASSLQVSNYGYTF.

The V gene is TRBV3-1 (or the pseudogene TRBV3-2), the J gene TRBJ2-7; D might be TRBD1 (7 bases). The CDR3 loop spans 18 amino acids. In germline, CDR1 is LGHDT, CDR2 YNNKEL (reference sequence). Trimming cost V 0 bases and J 3 bases, with 21 bases left between them. CDR3 bases: TGTGCCAGCAGCCAAGATGGTGCTGACAGGGACTTCTACTACGAGCAGTACTTC. Protein product: CASSQDGADRDFYYEQYF.

The chain links TRBV5-1 to TRBJ1-2; D is unresolved. V shed 1 base and J shed 3 bases, with 10 bases lying between them. Germline V CDR1 and CDR2: SGHRS, YFSETQ. The CDR3 length is 14 residues. CDR3 DNA sequence: TGCGCCAGCAGCTTGTTTACCGGGGACTATGGCTACACCTTC. Amino acids: CASSLFTGDYGYTF. Filled out from reference TRBV5-1 and TRBJ1-2, the complete variable domain reads KAGVTQTPRYLIKTRGQQVTLSCSPISGHRSVSWYQQTPGQGLQFLFEYFSETQRNKGNFPGRFSGRQFSNSRSEMNVSTLELGDSALYLCASSLFTGDYGYTFGSGTRLTVV.

V and J are TRBV28 and TRBJ1-1; perhaps TRBD1 as D (5 bases). The CDR3 totals 15 residues. The V end was cut by 5 bases, the J end by 5 bases, with 18 bases between. Germline-derived CDR1 and CDR2 are MDHEN and SYDVKM. As DNA, the CDR3 is TGTGCCAGCAGTCCTCAGGGTCGGTTGGCGACTGAAGCTTTCTTT. It specifies CASSPQGRLATEAFF.

This clone was detected only once. The rearrangement joins TRBV19 to TRBJ1-2, with unresolved D. The CDR3 covers 14 residues. Germline loops: CDR1 LNHDA, CDR2 SQIVND (reference sequence). Trimming took off 3 bases at V and 3 bases at J, with 11 bases between the two ends. The CDR3 sequence is CASSIGMIDYGYTF. CDR3 in DNA: TGTGCCAGTAGTATCGGGATGATTGACTATGGCTACACCTTC.

This sequence joins TRBV27 and TRBJ2-1, with D possibly matching TRBD2 (5 bases). Trimming left V 5 bases short and J 10 bases short, with 18 bases between. Germline V gene sequence: CDR1 MNHEY, CDR2 SMNVEV (reference sequence). CDR3 length: 14 residues. CDR3 sequence reads: CASSPLNSVSEQFF. The CDR3 nucleotides read TGTGCCAGCAGTCCCCTGAATAGCGTCAGCGAGCAGTTCTTC.

This sequence joins TRBV30 and TRBJ1-1, with D maybe TRBD1 (5 bases). This CDR3 has 13 amino acids. From germline, CDR1 is GTSNPN and CDR2 SVGIG (reference sequence). The germline V and J ends were trimmed by 1 base and 4 bases, with 10 bases remaining between them. The CDR3 DNA reads TGTGCCTGGAGTGAGGGGCCGGGCACTGAAGCTTTCTTT. Encoded protein: CAWSEGPGTEAFF.

In its sample, this clone was seen many times. V and J are TRBV18 and TRBJ1-2; the match to TRBD1 covers 10 bases. The CDR3 spans 14 residues. Germline loops: CDR1 KGHSH, CDR2 LQKENI. V lost 4 bases and J lost 5; bases outside the gene matches: 4. The DNA of the CDR3 is TGTGCCAGCTCACAAGGACAGGGGGAATATGGCTACACCTTC. It encodes CASSQGQGEYGYTF.